The rows below give T cell receptor beta chains drawn from one sample of a study of CD8+CD57+ T cells in acquired aplastic anemia. TCRdb itself ran the reads through MiXCR, one entry per CDR3 protein. The sample shows 150,000 to 200,000 distinct CDR3 sequences, about 64% of them seen only once. Sequencing was done on a sample of sorted CD4+, CD8+, or CD8+CD57+ T cells (not recorded which) from PBMCs. The receptors were sampled from a human donor in good health. Each CDR3 is given with its conserved first and last residue. The D gene is left open where the match is weak. A clone size is listed for some rows: how often the clone was seen (once, few, many), or a class if it is expanded.

>once|TRBD2|TRBJ2-1|TRBV24-1
CATSDLQGSSGGRDEQFF
TGTGCCACCAGTGATTTGCAAGGTTCTAGCGGGGGGAGGGATGAGCAGTTCTTC
>-|TRBD2|TRBJ2-5|TRBV7-8
CASRKLAGAQETQYF
TGTGCCAGCAGGAAACTAGCGGGGGCCCAAGAGACCCAGTACTTC
>-|-|TRBJ2-1|TRBV6-5
CASSYQGSEQFF
TGTGCCAGCAGTTACCAGGGATCTGAGCAGTTCTTC
>-|-|TRBJ2-7|TRBV7-9
CASSLGGWEQHF
TGTGCCAGCAGCTTAGGGGGCTGGGAGCAGCACTTC
>-|-|TRBJ2-3|TRBV7-2
CASSLGLLATTDTQYF
TGTGCCAGCAGCTTGGGGCTCCTAGCGACCACAGATACGCAGTATTTT
>few|TRBD2|TRBJ2-5|TRBV29-1
CSGGLGYETQYF
TGCAGCGGTGGACTAGGGTACGAGACCCAGTACTTC
>-|-|TRBJ2-7|TRBV19
CASSIDLRGSYEQYF
TGTGCCAGTAGTATAGATCTACGGGGGAGTTACGAGCAGTACTTC
>-|TRBD2|TRBJ2-5|TRBV7-9
CASSLDRAGEETQYF
TGTGCCAGCAGCTTAGATAGAGCGGGAGAAGAGACCCAGTACTTC
>many|TRBD1|TRBJ2-1|TRBV5-1
CASSKDREYSYNEQFF
TGCGCCAGCAGCAAGGACAGGGAGTACTCCTACAATGAGCAGTTCTTC
>-|-|TRBJ2-4|TRBV27
CASSPGLSNIQYF
TGTGCCAGCAGCCCCGGACTATCAAACATTCAGTACTTC
>-|-|TRBJ2-5|TRBV20-1
CSARLGNRETQYF
TGCAGTGCTAGACTCGGGAATCGAGAGACCCAGTACTTC
>-|-|TRBJ1-6|TRBV20-1
CSASDPMVSNSPLHF
TGCAGTGCATCGGACCCTATGGTCTCCAATTCACCCCTCCACTTT
>-|-|TRBJ2-2|TRBV7-9
CASSLGDSGELFF
TGTGCCAGCAGCTTGGGGGATAGCGGGGAGCTGTTTTTT
>many|TRBD2|TRBJ2-1|TRBV20-1
CSAREIAGGFNEQFF
TGCAGTGCTAGAGAGATAGCGGGAGGGTTCAATGAGCAGTTCTTC
>few|-|TRBJ2-5|TRBV10-3
CAISDDQYQETQYF
TGTGCCATCAGCGATGACCAGTACCAAGAGACCCAGTACTTC
>-|-|TRBJ1-3|TRBV20-1
CSARGRQIGNTIYF
TGCAGTGCTAGAGGGAGGCAGATCGGAAACACCATATATTTT
>-|TRBD1|TRBJ1-2|TRBV24-1
CATSDWDRNYGYTF
TGTGCCACCAGTGACTGGGACAGAAACTATGGCTACACCTTC
>-|TRBD2|TRBJ2-7|TRBV7-3
CASSSRTSGRAYEQYF
TGTGCCAGCAGCTCCCGGACTAGCGGGAGGGCCTACGAGCAGTACTTC
>few|-|TRBJ2-1|TRBV7-9
CASSSRNEQFF
TGTGCCAGCAGCTCCAGGAATGAGCAGTTCTTC
>-|-|TRBJ2-7|TRBV7-6
CASSAGEGTGQYF
TGTGCCAGCAGTGCGGGGGAAGGGACAGGGCAGTACTTC
>once|-|TRBJ2-7|TRBV7-9
CASSLRDHEQYF
TGTGCCAGCAGCCTCCGGGACCACGAGCAGTACTTT
>-|-|TRBJ2-1|TRBV7-9
CASSLLDNEQFF
TGTGCCAGCAGCTTGCTTGACAATGAGCAGTTCTTC
>-|-|TRBJ2-7|TRBV7-2
CASSLDSSGYEQYF
TGTGCCAGCAGCTTAGACAGTTCAGGCTACGAGCAGTACTTC
>-|-|TRBJ2-5|TRBV19
CASSILGGVDETQYF
TGTGCCAGTAGTATTCTCGGGGGAGTTGATGAGACCCAGTACTTC
>few|-|TRBJ2-6|TRBV5-1
CASSSGNGANVLTF
TGCGCCAGCAGCTCGGGGAATGGGGCCAACGTCCTGACTTTC
>-|-|TRBJ1-2|TRBV27
CASSLRGGYGYTF
TGTGCCAGCAGCCTCCGAGGAGGTTATGGCTACACCTTC
>-|-|TRBJ1-2|TRBV2
CASDSTVDYGYTF
TGTGCCAGCGACAGCACCGTCGACTATGGCTACACCTTC
>-|TRBD1|TRBJ2-2|TRBV24-1
CATSDLLDRVGNTGELFF
TGTGCCACCAGTGATTTGCTAGACAGGGTAGGTAACACCGGGGAGCTGTTTTTT
>few|-|TRBJ2-2|TRBV27
CASTWGAGTGELFF
TGTGCCAGCACTTGGGGCGCGGGGACCGGGGAGCTGTTTTTT
>-|-|TRBJ1-4|TRBV7-9
CASSLRRGEENLFF
TGTGCCAGCAGCTTACGCAGGGGCGAGGAAAACCTGTTTTTT
>-|-|TRBJ1-1|TRBV9
CASSPFGFF
TGTGCCAGCAGCCCTTTCGGTTTCTTT
>-|-|TRBJ1-2|TRBV2
CASSELSYGYTF
TGTGCCAGCAGTGAACTATCCTATGGCTACACCTTC
>-|-|TRBJ2-7|TRBV25-1
CASSDRTAEQYF
TGTGCCAGCAGTGACCGGACAGCCGAGCAGTACTTC
>few|TRBD1|TRBJ2-7|TRBV24-1
CATSEYRGYEQYF
TGTGCCACCAGTGAGTACAGGGGCTACGAGCAGTACTTC
>many|-|TRBJ2-6|TRBV6-5
CASSAGANVLTF
TGTGCCAGCTCTGCTGGGGCCAACGTCCTGACTTTC
>-|TRBD1|TRBJ1-2|TRBV24-1
CATSARGQGLGGYTF
TGTGCCACCAGTGCTAGGGGACAGGGGTTGGGCGGCTACACCTTC
>once|TRBD2|TRBJ2-2|TRBV7-6
CASSPGLAGPGELFF
TGTGCCAGCAGCCCGGGACTAGCGGGGCCTGGGGAGCTGTTTTTT
>-|-|TRBJ2-1|TRBV2
CASNRRDNNEQFF
TGTGCCAGCAATCGAAGGGACAACAATGAGCAGTTCTTC
>-|-|TRBJ2-7|TRBV10-3
CAITAGLSYEQYF
TGTGCCATCACGGCGGGGCTCTCCTACGAGCAGTACTTC
>once|TRBD2|TRBJ2-2|TRBV10-3
CAISETSANTGELFF
TGTGCCATCAGTGAGACTAGCGCTAACACCGGGGAGCTGTTTTTT
>-|-|TRBJ2-1|TRBV7-2
CASSFPGRAYNEQFF
TGTGCCAGCAGCTTCCCGGGGAGAGCTTACAATGAGCAGTTCTTC
>-|-|TRBJ2-1|TRBV20-1
CSASVSEDEQFF
TGCAGTGCTAGCGTCTCTGAAGATGAGCAGTTCTTC
>once|-|TRBJ2-5|TRBV20-1
CSARRSETQYF
TGCAGTGCTAGACGCTCAGAGACCCAGTACTTC
>-|-|TRBJ2-5|TRBV13
CASSFRLGQKETQYF
TGTGCCAGCAGCTTCCGCCTTGGGCAGAAAGAGACCCAGTACTTC